The clone carrying this T cell receptor (beta chain) was found a few times. These data originate in a study of early T cells in non-severe SARS-CoV-2 infection. TCRdb reanalysed the 5' RACE reads using MiXCR and keeps one entry per CDR3 protein. Counted here are almost 85,000 distinct CDR3 sequences, about 12% occurring once; the ten biggest clones make up approximately 2.4%. The specimen sequenced was whole blood. This TCR was sampled from an adult who was a healthcare worker with PCR-confirmed SARS-CoV-2 infection or an uninfected control (not recorded which).

CDR3 sequence: CASSRGTAREQYF. CDR3 nucleotides: TGTGCCAGCAGTAGGGGGACTGCGCGCGAGCAGTACTTC. The V and J genes are TRBV6-5 and TRBJ2-7; D might be TRBD1 or TRBD2, each matching 6 bases. The CDR3 runs 13 residues. Germline V gives CDR1 MNHEY, CDR2 SVGAGI. V was shortened by 5 bases and J by 6 bases, with 14 bases between the two germline ends.